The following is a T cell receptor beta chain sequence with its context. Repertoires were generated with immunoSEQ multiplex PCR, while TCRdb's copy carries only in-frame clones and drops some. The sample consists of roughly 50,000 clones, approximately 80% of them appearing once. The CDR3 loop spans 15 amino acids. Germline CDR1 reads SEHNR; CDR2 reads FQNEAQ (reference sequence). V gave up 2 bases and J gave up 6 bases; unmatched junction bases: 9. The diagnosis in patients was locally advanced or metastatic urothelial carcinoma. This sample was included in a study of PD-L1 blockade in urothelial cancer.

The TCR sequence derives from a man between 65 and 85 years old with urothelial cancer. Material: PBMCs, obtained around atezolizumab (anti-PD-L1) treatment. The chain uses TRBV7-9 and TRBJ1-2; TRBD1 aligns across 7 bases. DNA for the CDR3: TGTGCCAGCAGCTTAAACCGGCGACAGGGACATGGCTACACCTTC. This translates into CASSLNRRQGHGYTF. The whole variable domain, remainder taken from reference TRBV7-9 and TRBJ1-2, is DTGVSQNPRHKITKRGQNVTFRCDPISEHNRLYWYRQTLGQGPEFLTYFQNEAQLEKSRLLSDRFSAERPKGSFSTLEIQRTEQGDSAMYLCASSLNRRQGHGYTFGSGTRLTVV.